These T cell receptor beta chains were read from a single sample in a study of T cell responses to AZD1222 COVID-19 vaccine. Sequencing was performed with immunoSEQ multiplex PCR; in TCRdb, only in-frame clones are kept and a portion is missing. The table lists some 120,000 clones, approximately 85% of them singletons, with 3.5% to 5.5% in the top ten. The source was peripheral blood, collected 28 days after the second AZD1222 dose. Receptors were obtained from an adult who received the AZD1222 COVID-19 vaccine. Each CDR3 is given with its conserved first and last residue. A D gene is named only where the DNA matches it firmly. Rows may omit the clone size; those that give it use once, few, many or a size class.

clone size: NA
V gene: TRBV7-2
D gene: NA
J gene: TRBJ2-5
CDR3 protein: CASSLALGASETQYF
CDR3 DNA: TGTGCCAGCAGCTTAGCGCTGGGGGCGAGTGAGACCCAGTACTTC

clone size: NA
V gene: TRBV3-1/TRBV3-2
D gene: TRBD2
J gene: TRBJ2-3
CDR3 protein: CASSLLRGAREDTQYF
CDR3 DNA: TGTGCCAGCAGCCTTTTGCGGGGGGCCAGGGAAGATACGCAGTATTTT

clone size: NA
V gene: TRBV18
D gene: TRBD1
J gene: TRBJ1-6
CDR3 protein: CASSPEGDRVNSPLHF
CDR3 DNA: TGTGCCAGCTCTCCAGAGGGGGACAGGGTAAATTCACCCCTCCACTTT

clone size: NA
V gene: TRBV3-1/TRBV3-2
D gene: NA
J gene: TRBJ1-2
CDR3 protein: CASSQPQGSGYTF
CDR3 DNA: TGTGCCAGCAGCCAACCGCAGGGGTCTGGCTACACCTTC

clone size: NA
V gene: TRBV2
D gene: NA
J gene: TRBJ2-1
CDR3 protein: CASRQAGRDEQFF
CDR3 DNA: TGTGCCAGCAGGCAGGCGGGGCGGGATGAGCAGTTCTTC

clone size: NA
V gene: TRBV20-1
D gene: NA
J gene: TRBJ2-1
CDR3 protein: CSARDDDEQFF
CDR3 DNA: TGCAGTGCTAGAGATGACGATGAGCAGTTCTTC

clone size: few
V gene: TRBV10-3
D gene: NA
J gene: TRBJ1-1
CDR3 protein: CAISVGALTNTEAFF
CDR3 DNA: TGTGCCATCAGTGTCGGGGCCTTAACTAACACTGAAGCTTTCTTT

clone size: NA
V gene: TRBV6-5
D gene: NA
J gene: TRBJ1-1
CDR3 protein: CASTRMGGTEAFF
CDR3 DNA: TGTGCCAGCACCCGAATGGGGGGAACTGAAGCTTTCTTT

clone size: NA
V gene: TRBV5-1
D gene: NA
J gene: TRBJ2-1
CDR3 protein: CASSLVRTIDNEQFF
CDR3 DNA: TGCGCCAGCAGCTTGGTACGGACGATCGACAATGAGCAGTTCTTC

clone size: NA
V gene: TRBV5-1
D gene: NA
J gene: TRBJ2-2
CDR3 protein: CASSLDGSTGELFF
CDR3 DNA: TGCGCCAGCAGCTTGGATGGATCTACCGGGGAGCTGTTTTTT

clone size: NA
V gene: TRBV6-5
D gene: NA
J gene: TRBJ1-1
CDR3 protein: CASSYERNTEAFF
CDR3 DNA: TGTGCCAGCAGTTATGAGCGTAACACTGAAGCTTTCTTT

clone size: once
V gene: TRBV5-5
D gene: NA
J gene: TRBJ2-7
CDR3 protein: CASSLLGVNEQYF
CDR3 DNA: TGTGCCAGCAGCTTGTTAGGGGTTAACGAGCAGTACTTC

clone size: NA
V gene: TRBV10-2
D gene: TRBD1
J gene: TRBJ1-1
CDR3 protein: CASRDRLNTEAFF
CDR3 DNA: TGCGCCAGCAGGGACAGGCTGAACACTGAAGCTTTCTTT

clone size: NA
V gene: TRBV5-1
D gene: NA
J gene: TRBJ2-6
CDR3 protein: CASSFTGTGAGANVLTF
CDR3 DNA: TGCGCCAGCAGCTTTACAGGGACTGGCGCCGGGGCCAACGTCCTGACTTTC

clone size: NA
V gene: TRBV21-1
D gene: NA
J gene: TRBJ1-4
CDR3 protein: CARVRDSRHF
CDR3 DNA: TGTGCCAGAGTCAGGGACAGCCGGCATTTT

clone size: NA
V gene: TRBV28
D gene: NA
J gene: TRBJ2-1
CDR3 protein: CASLESSYNEQFF
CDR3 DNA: TGTGCCAGCCTGGAGAGTTCCTACAATGAGCAGTTCTTC

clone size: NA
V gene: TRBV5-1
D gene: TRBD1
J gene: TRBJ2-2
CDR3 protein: CASSLGQGTGELFF
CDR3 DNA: TGCGCCAGCAGCTTGGGACAGGGAACCGGGGAGCTGTTTTTT

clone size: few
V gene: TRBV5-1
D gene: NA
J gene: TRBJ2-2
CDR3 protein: CASSRDRRSTGELFF
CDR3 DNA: TGCGCCAGCAGCCGGGACCGCCGTAGCACCGGGGAGCTGTTTTTT

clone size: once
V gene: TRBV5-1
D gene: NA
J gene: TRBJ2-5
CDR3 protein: CASTTITSGPGETQYF
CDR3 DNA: TGCGCCAGCACCACCATTACTTCGGGTCCCGGAGAGACCCAGTACTTC

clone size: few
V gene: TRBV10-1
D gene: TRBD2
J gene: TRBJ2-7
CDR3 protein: CASSEGTSGYSYEQYF
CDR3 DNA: TGCGCCAGCAGTGAAGGAACTAGCGGCTATTCCTACGAGCAGTACTTC

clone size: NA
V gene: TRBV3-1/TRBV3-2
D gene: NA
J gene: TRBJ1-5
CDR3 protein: CASSQGVSNQPQHF
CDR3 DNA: TGTGCCAGCAGCCAAGGAGTCAGCAATCAGCCCCAGCATTTT

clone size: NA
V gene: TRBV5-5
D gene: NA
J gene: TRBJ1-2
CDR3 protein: CASSLDSYGYTF
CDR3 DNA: TGTGCCAGCAGCTTGGACAGTTATGGCTACACCTTC

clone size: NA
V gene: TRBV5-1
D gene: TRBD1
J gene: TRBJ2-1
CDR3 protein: CASSPRTGFDEQFF
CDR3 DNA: TGCGCCAGCAGCCCCCGGACAGGGTTCGATGAGCAGTTCTTC

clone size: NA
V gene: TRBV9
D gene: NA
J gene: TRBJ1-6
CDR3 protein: CASSVGGLNSPLHF
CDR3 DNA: TGTGCCAGCAGCGTCGGGGGCCTAAATTCACCCCTCCACTTT

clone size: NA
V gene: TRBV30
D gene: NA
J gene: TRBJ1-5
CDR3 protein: CAWGRQDDQPQHF
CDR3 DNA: TGTGCCTGGGGGAGACAGGATGACCAGCCCCAGCATTTT

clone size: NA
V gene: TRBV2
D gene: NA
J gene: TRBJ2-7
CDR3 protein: CASSTAGSYEQYF
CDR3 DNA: TGTGCCAGCAGTACGGCTGGGTCCTACGAGCAGTACTTC

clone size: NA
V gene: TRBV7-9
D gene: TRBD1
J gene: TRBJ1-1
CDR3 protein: CASSSQGAKGTEAFF
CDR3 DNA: TGTGCCAGCAGCTCACAGGGGGCTAAGGGGACTGAAGCTTTCTTT

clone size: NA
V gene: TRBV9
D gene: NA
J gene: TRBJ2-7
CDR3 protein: CASSLQGYEQYF
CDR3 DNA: TGTGCCAGCAGCTTACAGGGATACGAGCAGTACTTC

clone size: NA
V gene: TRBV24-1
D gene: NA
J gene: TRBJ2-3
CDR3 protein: CATSLTDTQYF
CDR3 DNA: TGTGCCACCAGTTTGACAGATACGCAGTATTTT

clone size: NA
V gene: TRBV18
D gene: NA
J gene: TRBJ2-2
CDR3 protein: CASSPLGAANTGELFF
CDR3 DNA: TGTGCCAGCTCACCACTAGGAGCAGCGAACACCGGGGAGCTGTTTTTT

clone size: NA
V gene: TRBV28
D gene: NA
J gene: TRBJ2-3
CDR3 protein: CASSLFREMGTQYF
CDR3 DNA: TGTGCCAGCAGTTTATTCCGGGAGATGGGTACGCAGTATTTT

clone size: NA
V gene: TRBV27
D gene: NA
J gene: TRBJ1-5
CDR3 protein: CASPWRTKRGRLFNQPQHF
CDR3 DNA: TGTGCCAGCCCGTGGAGAACCAAGCGGGGGCGGTTGTTTAATCAGCCCCAGCATTTT

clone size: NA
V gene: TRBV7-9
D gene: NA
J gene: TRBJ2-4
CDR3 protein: CASSRDSDIAKNIQYF
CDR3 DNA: TGTGCCAGCAGCAGAGACAGTGATATAGCCAAAAACATTCAGTACTTC

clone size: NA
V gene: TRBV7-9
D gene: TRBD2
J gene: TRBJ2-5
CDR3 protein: CASSYGTSGGEETQYF
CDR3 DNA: TGTGCCAGCAGCTACGGGACTAGCGGGGGGGAAGAGACCCAGTACTTC

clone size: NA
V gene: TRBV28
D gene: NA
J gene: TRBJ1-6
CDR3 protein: CASNNGVRALHF
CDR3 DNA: TGTGCCTCAAACAATGGGGTTCGGGCCCTCCACTTT

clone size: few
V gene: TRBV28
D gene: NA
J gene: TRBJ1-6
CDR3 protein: CASSRRELQGSPLHF
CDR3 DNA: TGTGCCAGCAGTAGGAGGGAGTTACAGGGTTCACCCCTCCACTTT

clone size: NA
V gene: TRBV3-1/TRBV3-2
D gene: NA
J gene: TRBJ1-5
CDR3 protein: CASSQDRGGGDQPQHF
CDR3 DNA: TGTGCCAGCAGCCAAGATAGGGGCGGAGGGGATCAGCCCCAGCATTTT

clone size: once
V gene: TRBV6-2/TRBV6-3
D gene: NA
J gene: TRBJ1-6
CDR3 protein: CASSWFRLNSPLHF
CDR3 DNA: TGTGCCAGCAGTTGGTTCCGACTGAATTCACCCCTCCACTTT

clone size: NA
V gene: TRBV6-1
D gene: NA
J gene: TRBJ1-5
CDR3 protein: CASSDPLDGPQHF
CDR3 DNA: TGTGCCAGCAGTGACCCGCTCGACGGGCCCCAGCATTTT

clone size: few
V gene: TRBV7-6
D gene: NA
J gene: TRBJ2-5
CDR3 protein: CASSLDQGAETQYF
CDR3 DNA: TGTGCCAGCAGCTTAGACCAGGGAGCAGAGACCCAGTACTTC

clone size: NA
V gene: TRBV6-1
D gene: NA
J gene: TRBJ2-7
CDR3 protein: CASSETRVGTYEQYF
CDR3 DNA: TGTGCCAGCAGTGAAACTCGGGTTGGGACCTACGAGCAGTACTTC

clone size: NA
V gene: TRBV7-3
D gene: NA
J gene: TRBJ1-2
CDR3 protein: CASSLKGKGGYTF
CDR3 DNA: TGTGCCAGCAGCTTAAAGGGGAAGGGTGGCTACACCTTC

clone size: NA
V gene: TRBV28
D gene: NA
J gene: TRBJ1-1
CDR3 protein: CASSSTVNTEAFF
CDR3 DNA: TGTGCCAGCAGTTCGACGGTGAACACTGAAGCTTTCTTT

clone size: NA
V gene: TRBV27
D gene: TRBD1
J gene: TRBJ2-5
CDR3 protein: CASRPGGVETQYF
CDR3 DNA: TGTGCCAGCAGGCCAGGGGGCGTTGAGACCCAGTACTTC

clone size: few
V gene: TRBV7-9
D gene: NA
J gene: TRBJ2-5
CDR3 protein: CASSIVRAWGETQYF
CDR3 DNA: TGTGCCAGCAGCATAGTGCGGGCGTGGGGGGAGACCCAGTACTTC

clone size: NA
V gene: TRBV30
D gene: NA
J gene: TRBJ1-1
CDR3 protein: CASMRAEAFF
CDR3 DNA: TGTGCCTCCATGAGGGCTGAAGCTTTCTTT

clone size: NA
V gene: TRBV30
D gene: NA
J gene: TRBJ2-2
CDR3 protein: CAWSVSREGELFF
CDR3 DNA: TGTGCCTGGAGTGTAAGCCGTGAAGGGGAGCTGTTTTTT

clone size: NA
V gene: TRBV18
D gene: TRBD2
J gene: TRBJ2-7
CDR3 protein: CASSTSGPASGVYEQYF
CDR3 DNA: TGTGCCAGCTCAACCAGCGGACCGGCCAGCGGGGTCTACGAGCAGTACTTC

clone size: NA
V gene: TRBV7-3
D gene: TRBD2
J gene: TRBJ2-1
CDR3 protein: CASSSQLAGGYNEQFF
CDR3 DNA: TGTGCCAGCAGCTCCCAACTAGCGGGGGGATACAATGAGCAGTTCTTC

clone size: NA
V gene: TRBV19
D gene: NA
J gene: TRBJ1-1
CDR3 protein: CASSIDFVRKLNTEAFF
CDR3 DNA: TGTGCCAGTAGTATAGATTTCGTTAGGAAGCTGAACACTGAAGCTTTCTTT